This T cell receptor beta chain is drawn from a study of T-cell reconstitution after alpha-beta-depleted transplantation in children. The ends were cut back, 5 bases at V and 2 bases at J, with 15 bases in the middle. The CDR3 consists of 15 residues. This sample's TCRbeta library carried unique molecular identifier barcodes. TCRdb reprocessed the PCR reads via MiXCR and lists one record per CDR3 protein. Of 300,000 to 400,000 distinct CDR3 sequences detected, about 16% appear once; the ten largest clones hold around 43%. This receptor was taken from a male patient under 10 years old who had a stem cell transplant for acute lymphoblastic leukemia, so the T cells may come from the graft donor. The chain employs TRBV12-3 or TRBV12-4 and TRBJ2-5, with D tentatively TRBD2 (6 bases). The source was PBMCs, mostly from graft donor cells, collected 360 days after TCRalphabeta/CD19-depleted stem cell transplant. This CDR3 reads CASSADGLTQETQYF. The CDR3 bases are TGTGCCAGCAGTGCCGACGGACTAACACAAGAGACCCAGTACTTC.